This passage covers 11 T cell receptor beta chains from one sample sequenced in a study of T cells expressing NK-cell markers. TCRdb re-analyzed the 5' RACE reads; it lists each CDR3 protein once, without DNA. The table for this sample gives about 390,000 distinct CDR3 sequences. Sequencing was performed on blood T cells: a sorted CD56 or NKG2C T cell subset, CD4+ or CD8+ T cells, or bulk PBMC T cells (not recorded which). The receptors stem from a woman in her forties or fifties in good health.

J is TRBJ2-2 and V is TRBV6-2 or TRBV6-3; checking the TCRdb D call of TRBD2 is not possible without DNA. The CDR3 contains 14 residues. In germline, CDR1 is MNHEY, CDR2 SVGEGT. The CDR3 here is CASSYSTLAGELFF.

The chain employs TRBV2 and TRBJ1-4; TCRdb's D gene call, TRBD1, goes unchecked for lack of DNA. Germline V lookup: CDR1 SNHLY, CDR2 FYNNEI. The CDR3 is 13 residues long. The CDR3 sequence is CASSEEGARKLFF. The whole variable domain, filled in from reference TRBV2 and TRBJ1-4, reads EPEVTQTPSHQVTQMGQEVILRCVPISNHLYFYWYRQILGQKVEFLVSFYNNEISEKSEIFDDQFSVERPDGSNFTLKIRSTKLEDSAMYFCASSEEGARKLFFGSGTQLSVL.

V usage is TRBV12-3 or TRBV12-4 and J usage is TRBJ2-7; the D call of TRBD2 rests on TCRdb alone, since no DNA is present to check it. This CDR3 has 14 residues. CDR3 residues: CASSRTSGIYEQYF.

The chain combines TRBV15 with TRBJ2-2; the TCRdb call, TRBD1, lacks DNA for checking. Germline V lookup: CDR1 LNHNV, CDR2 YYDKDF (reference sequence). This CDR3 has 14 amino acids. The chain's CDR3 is CATSRVSAGGELFF. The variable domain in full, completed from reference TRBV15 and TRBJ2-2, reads DAMVIQNPRYQVTQFGKPVTLSCSQTLNHNVMYWYQQKSSQAPKLLFHYYDKDFNNEADTPDNFQSRRPNTSFCFLDIRSPGLGDTAMYLCATSRVSAGGELFFGEGSRLTVL.

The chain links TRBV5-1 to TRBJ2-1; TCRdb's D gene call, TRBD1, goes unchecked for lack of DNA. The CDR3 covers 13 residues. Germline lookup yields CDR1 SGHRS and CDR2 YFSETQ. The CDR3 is CASSPGAVNEQFF. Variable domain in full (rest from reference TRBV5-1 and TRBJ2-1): KAGVTQTPRYLIKTRGQQVTLSCSPISGHRSVSWYQQTPGQGLQFLFEYFSETQRNKGNFPGRFSGRQFSNSRSEMNVSTLELGDSALYLCASSPGAVNEQFFGPGTRLTVL.

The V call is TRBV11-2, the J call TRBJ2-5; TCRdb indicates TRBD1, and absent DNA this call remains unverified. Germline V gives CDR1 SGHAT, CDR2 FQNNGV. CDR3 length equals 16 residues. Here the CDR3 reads CASSLDWTRGPETQYF.

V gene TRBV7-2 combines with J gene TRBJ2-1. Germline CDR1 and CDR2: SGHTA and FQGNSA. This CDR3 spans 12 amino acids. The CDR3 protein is CASSLPRNEQFF.

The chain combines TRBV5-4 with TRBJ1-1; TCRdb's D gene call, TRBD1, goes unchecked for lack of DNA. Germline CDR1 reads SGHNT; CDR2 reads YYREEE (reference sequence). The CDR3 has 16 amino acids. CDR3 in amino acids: CASSSGRGTGNTEAFF. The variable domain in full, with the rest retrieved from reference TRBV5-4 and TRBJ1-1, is ETGVTQSPTHLIKTRGQQVTLRCSSQSGHNTVSWYQQALGQGPQFIFQYYREEENGRGNFPPRFSGLQFPNYSSELNVNALELDDSALYLCASSSGRGTGNTEAFFGQGTRLTVV.

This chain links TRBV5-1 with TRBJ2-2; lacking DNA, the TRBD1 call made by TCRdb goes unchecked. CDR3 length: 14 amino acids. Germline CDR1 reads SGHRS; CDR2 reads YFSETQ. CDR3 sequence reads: CASSSLIATGELFF. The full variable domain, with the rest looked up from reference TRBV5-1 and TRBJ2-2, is KAGVTQTPRYLIKTRGQQVTLSCSPISGHRSVSWYQQTPGQGLQFLFEYFSETQRNKGNFPGRFSGRQFSNSRSEMNVSTLELGDSALYLCASSSLIATGELFFGEGSRLTVL.

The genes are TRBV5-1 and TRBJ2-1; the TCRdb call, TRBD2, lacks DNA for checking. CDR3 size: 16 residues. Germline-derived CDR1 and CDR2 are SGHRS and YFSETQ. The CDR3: CASSLRLAGSYNEQFF.

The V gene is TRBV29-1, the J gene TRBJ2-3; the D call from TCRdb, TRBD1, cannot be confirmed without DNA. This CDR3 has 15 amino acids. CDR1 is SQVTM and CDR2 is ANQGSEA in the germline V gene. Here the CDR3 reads CSVRTGHSSTDTQYF.